Following are 7 T cell receptor beta chains from one sample sequenced in a study of post-analysis software for immune sequencing data. Their recognized antigens are unknown. Incorporated into the TCR beta cDNA libraries were unique molecular identifiers, which served to reduce PCR and sequencing biases. Each CDR3 protein is one row after TCRdb ran MiXCR on the PCR reads. The data contain 550,000 to 700,000 distinct CDR3 sequences, roughly 46% of them singletons. General study points: Compared with controls, patients had more of about 5 TRBV segments, including TRBV5-6, TRBV5-1 and TRBV20-1.

Sequenced input: blood. The origin of the receptors is a girl aged 10 to 17 with multiple sclerosis.

The chain recombines TRBV5-1 with TRBJ1-4, with D possibly being TRBD1 (6 bases). Germline V CDR1 and CDR2: SGHRS, YFSETQ. This CDR3 has 15 amino acids. V was pared by 4 bases and J by 4 bases, with 14 bases between. The CDR3 sequence is CASSHGGHGNEKLFF. Here the CDR3 DNA reads TGCGCCAGCAGCCACGGGGGGCATGGTAATGAAAAACTGTTTTTT.

V and J are TRBV29-1 and TRBJ2-1; the match to TRBD2 covers 16 bases. This CDR3 region has 18 residues. Germline V gene data show CDR1 as SQVTM and CDR2 as ANQGSEA. J was trimmed by 0 bases and V by 3 bases; bases with no gene match: 5. CDR3 residues: CSVEGLAGGRLSYNEQFF. DNA for the CDR3: TGCAGCGTTGAGGGACTAGCGGGAGGGCGTCTCTCCTACAATGAGCAGTTCTTC.

This clonotype was seen only a few times. The genes are TRBV2 and TRBJ1-5; D might be TRBD1 (5 bases). The V end lost 0 bases, the J end lost 7 bases, and 10 bases lay between the germline ends. Germline V gene data show CDR1 as SNHLY and CDR2 as FYNNEI. The CDR3 extends over 14 amino acids. CDR3 coding DNA: TGTGCCAGCAGTGAAGCGCCCGGGGGACAGCCCCAGCATTTT. It codes for CASSEAPGGQPQHF.

This chain uses TRBV7-9 with TRBJ2-4, with 12 bases lining up with TRBD2. The J call may be incorrect, as the DNA end agrees better with TRBJ2-7. There are 16 residues in the CDR3. Germline-derived CDR1 and CDR2 are SEHNR and FQNEAQ (reference sequence). CDR3 protein: CASNSTRTSGTYEQYF. For the CDR3, the DNA is TGTGCCAGCAACTCTACTCGGACTAGCGGGACCTACGAGCAGTACTTC.

The rearrangement uses TRBV20-1 and TRBJ2-1, with D perhaps given as TRBD1 or TRBD2 (6 bases each). Germline V lookup: CDR1 DFQATT, CDR2 SNEGSKA (reference sequence). The V gene lost 3 bases and the J gene lost 6 bases, with 15 bases spanning the gap. The CDR3 has 14 amino acids. CDR3 in amino acids: CSASGGQPRNEQFF. CDR3 bases: TGCAGTGCTAGTGGGGGGCAACCACGCAATGAGCAGTTCTTC.

The V gene is TRBV9, the J gene TRBJ2-1, with no clear D. V gave up 0 bases and J gave up 3 bases, with 13 bases separating them. CDR1 is SGDLS, CDR2 YYNGEE, per germline. The CDR3 consists of 16 residues. The CDR3 region has the DNA TGTGCCAGCAGCGTAGGGGCCGGTGACCTCTACAATGAGCAGTTCTTC. Translated, it gives CASSVGAGDLYNEQFF.

The chain carries TRBV4-1 and TRBJ1-5, with D possibly being TRBD1 (5 bases). CDR3 size: 17 residues. Trimming left V 4 bases short and J 5 bases short, with 21 bases between. Germline lookup yields CDR1 MGHRA and CDR2 YSYEKL. CDR3 amino acids: CASSPGSGQGAHQPQHF. The CDR3 DNA sequence: TGCGCCAGCAGCCCAGGTTCAGGACAAGGGGCACATCAGCCCCAGCATTTT.